This TCR beta chain was sequenced for a study of blood T cells in healthy people across ages. The V end was cut by 4 bases, the J end by 1 base, with 14 bases between. The germline V gene has CDR1 MDHEN and CDR2 SYDVKM. The CDR3 is 17 residues long. Combining a sample-barcoded 5' primer with a J-beta primer mix, a second PCR ran for about 7 to 11 cycles. Researchers report that each sample yielded at least 2.5 million CDR3-containing paired-end reads. MiXCR was run by TCRdb on the 5' RACE reads, yielding one entry per CDR3 protein. Of around 1,900,000 distinct CDR3 sequences in the sample, 39% were seen once. This clonotype was counted only a few times.

The chain has TRBV28 and TRBJ2-6, with D perhaps matching TRBD1 (5 bases). Sequencing was carried out using blood. This clonotype originated in a human donor in good health. The CDR3 loop reads CASSSPQVMSGANVLTF. CDR3 coding DNA: TGTGCCAGCAGTTCACCACAGGTTATGTCTGGGGCCAACGTCCTGACTTTC.